Listed here are 17 T cell receptor beta chains from one sample, sequenced in a study of cytomegalovirus exposure and HLA in healthy donors. PCR primers comprised 60 Vbeta and 13 Jbeta primers. The protocol was immunoSEQ multiplex PCR, while the TCRdb copy is restricted to in-frame clones and leaves out a portion. The data hold 30,000 to 45,000 clones, with roughly 81% observed a single time. Sequenced material: PBMCs. The source of these receptors is a woman in her 40s in good health and CMV-seronegative.

The CDR3 DNA is TGTGCCAGCGGGCTGGGGGGGAAGTCTCAGCCCCAGCATTTT. Amino acids: CASGLGGKSQPQHF. The chain employs TRBV28 and TRBJ1-5; D might be TRBD1 (5 bases). This CDR3 spans 14 amino acids. In germline, CDR1 is MDHEN, CDR2 SYDVKM. Trimming removed 8 bases from V and 6 bases from J, with 17 bases in between.

This rearrangement joins TRBV7-9 to TRBJ2-7, with 14 bases identical to TRBD2. Germline loops: CDR1 SEHNR, CDR2 FQNEAQ (reference sequence). The CDR3 is made up of 18 amino acids. The V gene end was trimmed by 4 bases and the J gene end by 2 bases; junction bases not matched to a gene: 10. This CDR3 reads CASSSGTSGGGLAYEQYV. The CDR3 DNA reads TGTGCCAGCAGCTCCGGGACTAGCGGGGGCGGGCTGGCCTACGAGCAGTACGTC.

The chain couples TRBV9 to TRBJ2-7; D possibly corresponds to TRBD2 (5 bases). Germline V gene data show CDR1 as SGDLS and CDR2 as YYNGEE. The CDR3 totals 14 residues. V was clipped by 2 bases and J by 0 bases, with 9 bases between them. As DNA, the CDR3 is TGTGCCAGCAGCGTCCAGACTACCTCCTACGAGCAGTACTTC. Translation: CASSVQTTSYEQYF.

V and J are TRBV2 and TRBJ2-7; 7 bases map to TRBD1. J gave up 6 bases and V 3 bases, and 8 bases lay outside the gene matches. The CDR3 is 14 amino acids. Germline V gene data show CDR1 as SNHLY and CDR2 as FYNNEI. CDR3 loop: CASSDGRGLGEQYF. DNA of the CDR3: TGTGCCAGCAGTGATGGAAGGGGGCTAGGCGAGCAGTACTTC.

The V and J genes are TRBV6-6 and TRBJ1-6, with D perhaps TRBD1 (5 bases). The germline V and J ends were trimmed by 2 bases and 8 bases, with 10 bases remaining between them. The germline V gene has CDR1 MNHNY and CDR2 SVGAGI (reference sequence). The CDR3 spans 14 residues. The CDR3 DNA reads as TGTGCCAGCAGTTACGGCCAGGGCGATTCACCCCTCCACTTT. Amino acid sequence: CASSYGQGDSPLHF.

This rearrangement joins TRBV2 to TRBJ2-4; the D gene is possibly TRBD2 (7 bases). V was shortened by 3 bases and J by 7 bases, with 19 bases between the two germline ends. In germline, CDR1 is SNHLY, CDR2 FYNNEI. The CDR3 sequence is 16 residues long. As DNA, the CDR3 is TGTGCCAGCAGTGAGGAGAAAGGGGGGGTGTTGAACATTCAGTACTTC. Encoded protein: CASSEEKGGVLNIQYF.

The chain combines TRBV7-3 with TRBJ2-3; D gene uncertain. The CDR3 length is 14 residues. Germline V gene sequence: CDR1 SGHTA, CDR2 FQGTGA. Trimming cost V 1 base and J 3 bases, with 8 bases left between them. CDR3 DNA: TGTGCCAGCAGCTTAAAGGCTAGGACAGATACGCAGTATTTT. Its translation is CASSLKARTDTQYF.

This clone was counted between two and nine times. The chain recombines TRBV7-6 with TRBJ2-3; a weak D match, TRBD1 (6 bases). Trimming removed 5 bases from V and 0 bases from J, with 12 bases in between. From germline, CDR1 is SGHVS and CDR2 FNYEAQ. CDR3 length equals 15 residues. CDR3 loop: CASSLGQPSTDTQYF. The CDR3 DNA reads as TGTGCCAGCAGCCTGGGACAACCTAGCACAGATACGCAGTATTTT.

The rearrangement uses TRBV27 and TRBJ2-1; D gene uncertain. The CDR3 is made up of 12 amino acids. From germline, CDR1 is MNHEY and CDR2 SMNVEV (reference sequence). V gave up 4 bases and J gave up 4 bases, with 5 bases separating them. The CDR3 coding sequence is TGTGCCAGCAGTTCTAGGTACAATGAGCAGTTCTTC. Translated: CASSSRYNEQFF.

The rearrangement uses TRBV14 and TRBJ2-7; 9 nucleotides agree with TRBD1. The germline V gene has CDR1 SGHDN and CDR2 FVKESK. This CDR3 spans 17 amino acids. After removal of 4 bases from V and 5 bases from J, the junction contained 15 bases not matched to a gene. CDR3 protein: CASSRRDRDRVFDEQYF. CDR3 nucleotides: TGTGCCAGCAGCCGCCGAGACCGGGACAGGGTCTTCGACGAGCAGTACTTC.

The chain carries TRBV11-2 and TRBJ2-2, with D perhaps TRBD1 (6 bases). The V gene's germline CDR1 is SGHAT and CDR2 FQNNGV. CDR3 length equals 15 residues. The V gene lost 1 base and the J gene lost 4 bases, with 10 bases spanning the gap. The CDR3 coding sequence is TGTGCCAGCAGCTTAGTTTCAGGGGTCACCGGGGAGCTGTTTTTT. It is translated as CASSLVSGVTGELFF.

The V call is TRBV7-8, the J call TRBJ1-5, with a tentative D call TRBD1 (5 bases). V lost 7 bases and J 4 bases, leaving 14 bases between the germline ends. Germline CDR1 and CDR2: SGHVS and FQNEAQ. This CDR3 contains 14 residues. CDR3 in amino acids: CASTPGQINQPQHF. The CDR3 DNA reads TGTGCCAGCACCCCCGGACAAATAAATCAGCCCCAGCATTTT.

The chain has TRBV11-2 and TRBJ2-5; 7 positions agree with TRBD2. Trimming took 7 bases from V and 5 from J; bases not matched to a gene: 10. CDR1 is SGHAT and CDR2 is FQNNGV in the germline V gene. The CDR3 has 14 amino acids. The CDR3: CASKRDFGGETQYF. Written as DNA, the CDR3 is TGTGCCAGCAAAAGGGACTTCGGGGGGGAGACCCAGTACTTC.

The V gene is TRBV7-2, the J gene TRBJ2-3; 12 nucleotides match TRBD2. CDR3 length: 16 residues. Unmatched junction bases numbered 7, after V lost 5 bases and J lost 4 bases. Germline V gives CDR1 SGHTA, CDR2 FQGNSA. CDR3: CASSPGTSGYSDTQYF. The CDR3 nucleotides are TGTGCCAGCAGCCCCGGGACTAGCGGGTATTCAGATACGCAGTATTTT. The whole variable domain, filled in from reference TRBV7-2 and TRBJ2-3, reads GAGVSQSPSNKVTEKGKDVELRCDPISGHTALYWYRQSLGQGLEFLIYFQGNSAPDKSGLPSDRFSAERTGGSVSTLTIQRTQQEDSAVYLCASSPGTSGYSDTQYFGPGTRLTVL.

The chain has TRBV6-4 and TRBJ1-1; TRBD1 agrees at 8 bases. The germline V gene encodes CDR1 MRHNA and CDR2 SNTAGT. Trimming removed 5 bases from V and 4 bases from J; junction bases left unmatched: 3. The CDR3 loop spans 13 amino acids. CDR3 DNA: TGTGCCAGCAGTCTGGACAGGGCCACTGAAGCTTTCTTT. Its protein is CASSLDRATEAFF.

V gene TRBV9 combines with J gene TRBJ1-1; D is ambiguous. Between the trimmed V and J ends, which lost 4 bases and 9 bases, there was a span of 19 bases. This CDR3 comprises 14 residues. Germline lookup yields CDR1 SGDLS and CDR2 YYNGEE. CDR3 bases: TGTGCCAGCAGCCCCTTGACGAGAGAGGCCCAAGCTTTCTTT. Translation gives CASSPLTREAQAFF.

The chain combines TRBV28 with TRBJ2-1; no firm D call. V gave up 2 bases and J gave up 5 bases, with 10 bases separating them. CDR3 length: 14 residues. Germline CDR1 MDHEN, CDR2 SYDVKM. CDR3 protein: CASSLVWSDNEQFF. For the CDR3, the DNA is TGTGCCAGCAGTTTAGTTTGGTCAGACAATGAGCAGTTCTTC.